Shown below are 13 T cell receptor beta chains from a single sample sequenced in a study of blood T cell repertoires in COVID-19. This table comes from immunoSEQ multiplex PCR, and its TCRdb copy is limited to in-frame clones, with some not included. The sample has some 500,000 clones, roughly nine tenths seen once. The sequenced sample consisted of peripheral blood. The receptors stem from a woman between 45 and 65 years old with COVID-19, enrolled during active disease.

This clone was counted a single time. CDR3 nucleotide sequence: TGCAGTGCCCGGGGTAACACTGAAGCTTTCTTT. Translated, it gives CSARGNTEAFF. The chain is built from TRBV20-1 and TRBJ1-1; no definite D call. Germline V gene data show CDR1 as DFQATT and CDR2 as SNEGSKA (reference sequence). V lost 6 bases and J 2 bases, leaving 7 bases between the germline ends. The CDR3 loop spans 11 amino acids.

V usage is TRBV28 and J usage is TRBJ2-1; possibly TRBD1 for D (5 bases). The CDR3 runs to 15 residues. Trimming cost V 7 bases and J 5 bases, with 18 bases left between them. The germline V gene encodes CDR1 MDHEN and CDR2 SYDVKM. The DNA for the CDR3 is TGTGCCAGCACCCACCGGGCCAGGGTAAACAATGAGCAGTTCTTC. Translating gives CASTHRARVNNEQFF.

The CDR3 nucleotides are TGTGCCAGCAGCCAAGTTGGGGGGGGCACTGAAGCTTTCTTT. This translates into CASSQVGGGTEAFF. This chain uses TRBV3-1 (or the pseudogene TRBV3-2) with TRBJ1-1; D is possibly TRBD1 (5 bases). V lost 1 base and J lost 4, with 10 bases in between. This CDR3 comprises 14 residues. The germline V gene encodes CDR1 LGHDT and CDR2 YNNKEL (reference sequence).

V and J are TRBV25-1 and TRBJ1-2; possible D gene TRBD1, 5 bases. The germline V and J ends were trimmed by 6 bases and 4 bases, with 12 bases remaining between them. The CDR3 has 13 residues. Looked up from germline, CDR1 is MGHDK and CDR2 is SYGVNS. The DNA of the CDR3 is TGTGCCAGCAGCCCCGGGGGGATCTATGGCTACACCTTC. It specifies CASSPGGIYGYTF.

This chain links TRBV27 with TRBJ1-1, with TRBD1 matching over 8 bases. CDR3 length: 16 amino acids. Looked up from germline, CDR1 is MNHEY and CDR2 is SMNVEV (reference sequence). V gave up 4 bases and J gave up 5 bases; unmatched junction bases: 12. CDR3 protein: CASSSSPHRGGTEAFF. The CDR3 DNA reads as TGTGCCAGCAGTTCCAGCCCCCACAGGGGGGGTACTGAAGCTTTCTTT.

Concerning this clone: The same CDR3 also results from other DNA sequences found in this sample. The J gene is TRBJ1-1, the V gene TRBV19; maybe TRBD1 (6 bases). V gave up 9 bases and J gave up 0 bases, with 8 bases separating them. Per germline, CDR1 LNHDA and CDR2 SQIVND (reference sequence). CDR3 length: 12 residues. The CDR3 DNA is TGTGCCAGCAGGGACATGAACACTGAAGCTTTCTTT. It specifies CASRDMNTEAFF.

The rearrangement joins TRBV11-2 to TRBJ1-1; D is undetermined. In germline, CDR1 is SGHAT, CDR2 FQNNGV. The CDR3 sequence is 15 residues long. V lost 4 bases and J lost 1, with 13 bases in between. The CDR3: CASSSPRFPNTEAFF. The CDR3, as DNA: TGTGCCAGCAGCTCCCCGAGGTTCCCGAACACTGAAGCTTTCTTT. The variable domain in full, with the rest retrieved from reference TRBV11-2 and TRBJ1-1, is EAGVAQSPRYKIIEKRQSVAFWCNPISGHATLYWYQQILGQGPKLLIQFQNNGVVDDSQLPKDRFSAERLKGVDSTLKIQPAKLEDSAVYLCASSSPRFPNTEAFFGQGTRLTVV.

The chain carries TRBV7-3 and TRBJ2-3; 10 nucleotides line up with TRBD2. The CDR3 totals 16 residues. CDR1 is SGHTA, CDR2 FQGTGA, per germline. V was clipped by 3 bases and J by 4 bases; unmatched bases: 7. The CDR3 DNA reads as TGTGCCAGCAGCTTTGAGGACAGCGGGGGGGCAGATACGCAGTATTTT. Amino acid sequence: CASSFEDSGGADTQYF.

The genes are TRBV30 and TRBJ1-3; tentative D call: TRBD1 (5 bases). Germline assignment: CDR1 GTSNPN and CDR2 SVGIG (reference sequence). The CDR3 consists of 13 residues. Deletions cut 0 bases from V and 6 bases from J, with 9 bases between. The CDR3 DNA reads TGTGCCTGGAGTGTACCAGGGCCAAACACCATATATTTT. It translates to CAWSVPGPNTIYF.

This clone was seen a single time. This chain connects TRBV2 to TRBJ1-4; no reliable D call. V was trimmed by 10 bases and J by 0 bases, leaving 15 bases between them. The CDR3 loop spans 15 amino acids. Germline V gives CDR1 SNHLY, CDR2 FYNNEI. The CDR3 DNA reads TGTGCCACGCGACGGAGAGTTGCAACTAATGAAAAACTGTTTTTT. Translating it yields CATRRRVATNEKLFF. Looking up the rest from reference TRBV2 and TRBJ1-4 gives the full variable domain: EPEVTQTPSHQVTQMGQEVILRCVPISNHLYFYWYRQILGQKVEFLVSFYNNEISEKSEIFDDQFSVERPDGSNFTLKIRSTKLEDSAMYFCATRRRVATNEKLFFGSGTQLSVL.

The chain has TRBV3-1 (or the pseudogene TRBV3-2) and TRBJ2-7, with D possibly matching TRBD2 (5 bases). Germline CDR1 reads LGHDT; CDR2 reads YNNKEL (reference sequence). Deletions cut 5 bases from V and 5 bases from J, with 16 bases between. The CDR3 runs 14 residues. The CDR3: CASSIGRASHEQYF. The CDR3 DNA reads TGTGCCAGCAGCATCGGGCGGGCTAGCCACGAGCAGTACTTC.

The genes are TRBV9 and TRBJ2-7; D remains unclear. The CDR3 runs to 13 residues. With 2 bases removed from V and 3 bases from J, the gap between germline ends came to 9 bases. Germline values: CDR1 SGDLS, CDR2 YYNGEE. The DNA for the CDR3 is TGTGCCAGCAGCGTTGGGCCCGACTACGAGCAGTACTTC. Protein product: CASSVGPDYEQYF.

The chain carries TRBV9 and TRBJ2-3; 9 nucleotides align to TRBD2. The germline gives CDR1 SGDLS, CDR2 YYNGEE. The length of the CDR3 is 16 residues. V gave up 0 bases and J gave up 2 bases; unmatched junction bases: 4. The CDR3 sequence: CASSVGASGDTDTQYF. CDR3 sequence (DNA): TGTGCCAGCAGCGTAGGGGCTAGCGGGGACACAGATACGCAGTATTTT.